This is a list of T cell receptor beta chains from one sample in a study of T cell repertoires in cytomegalovirus infection. TCRdb re-derived calls from the reads in MiXCR, one entry per CDR3 protein. The profile shows approximately 240,000 distinct CDR3 sequences, roughly 12% of them singletons. Sequencing used PBMCs. These receptors all come from a human donor in good health (CMV status not recorded). Some clones in this sample may be carry-over from other donors' samples. Both conserved end residues are part of each CDR3. The D gene is left open where the match is weak. For some rows the clone size is stated as once, few or many, or as a class when expanded; others skip it.

size | J | V | D | CDR3 | DNA
many | TRBJ2-1 | TRBV18 | TRBD2 | CASSPDLAGAHEQFF | TGTGCCAGCTCACCAGATCTGGCGGGAGCACATGAGCAGTTCTTC
- | TRBJ2-3 | TRBV4-3 | TRBD2 | CASSQEVYGGAPDTQYF | TGCGCCAGCAGCCAAGAGGTGTACGGGGGGGCTCCAGATACGCAGTATTTT
- | TRBJ2-1 | TRBV7-3 | TRBD2 | CASSRGTSETDNEQFF | TGTGCCAGCAGCCGAGGGACTAGCGAGACCGACAATGAGCAGTTCTTC
- | TRBJ2-5 | TRBV29-1 | - | CSVGNGMGETQYF | TGCAGCGTTGGGAACGGGATGGGAGAGACCCAGTACTTC
few | TRBJ2-2 | TRBV6-2/TRBV6-3 | - | CASSYGEIGELFF | TGTGCCAGCAGTTACGGAGAGATCGGGGAGCTGTTTTTT
- | TRBJ2-7 | TRBV20-1 | - | CSASAPKGTYEQYF | TGCAGTGCTAGCGCCCCTAAGGGGACCTACGAGCAGTACTTC
many | TRBJ1-6 | TRBV7-2 | - | CASKGQLEGYSPLHF | TGTGCCAGCAAAGGCCAGCTTGAGGGATATTCACCCCTCCACTTT
many | TRBJ1-2 | TRBV7-2 | - | CASSLARSAYGYTF | TGTGCCAGCAGCTTAGCGCGCTCAGCCTATGGCTACACCTTC
few | TRBJ1-2 | TRBV6-1 | - | CASSFRDNYGYTF | TGTGCCAGCAGCTTCCGGGATAACTATGGCTACACCTTC
few | TRBJ2-5 | TRBV29-1 | - | CSVERSETQYF | TGCAGCGTTGAAAGATCGGAGACCCAGTACTTC
- | TRBJ2-7 | TRBV28 | - | CASRVPDRSYEQYF | TGTGCCAGCAGAGTACCAGACAGATCCTACGAGCAGTACTTC